These 5 T cell receptor beta chains share one sample of origin, sequenced in a study of T cells after somatic rescue of genetic block. Profiling relied on immunoSEQ multiplex PCR, and the TCRdb table lists in-frame clones only, not all of them. The profile shows tens of thousands of clones, around 92% of them singletons. Source material: peripheral blood mononuclear cells (PBMCs). The origin of the receptors is a man in his forties.

To note about this clone: The same CDR3 can be traced to other DNA sequences in this sample. The rearrangement uses TRBV2 and TRBJ2-3; D ambiguous. The CDR3 covers 12 residues. V was shortened by 4 bases and J by 1 base, with 3 bases between the two germline ends. Germline values: CDR1 SNHLY, CDR2 FYNNEI. CDR3 protein: CASSAGTDTQYF. The DNA of the CDR3 is TGTGCCAGCAGTGCAGGCACAGATACGCAGTATTTT. Complete variable domain (other parts from reference TRBV2 and TRBJ2-3): EPEVTQTPSHQVTQMGQEVILRCVPISNHLYFYWYRQILGQKVEFLVSFYNNEISEKSEIFDDQFSVERPDGSNFTLKIRSTKLEDSAMYFCASSAGTDTQYFGPGTRLTVL.

The rearrangement uses TRBV4-2 and TRBJ1-5, with a weak D call TRBD1 (5 bases). The CDR3 has 13 amino acids. The germline gives CDR1 LGHNA, CDR2 YNFKEQ. V was shortened by 0 bases and J by 11 bases, with 11 bases between the two germline ends. The DNA of the CDR3 is TGTGCCAGCAGCCAAGAGGGTGGGGGGGCCCAGCATTTT. It codes for CASSQEGGGAQHF.

V usage is TRBV11-2 and J usage is TRBJ2-5, with 9 bases lining up with TRBD2. The junction had 4 bases not matched to a gene; V was cut back by 9 bases and J by 5 bases. The CDR3 runs 12 residues. Germline CDR1 reads SGHAT; CDR2 reads FQNNGV. CDR3: CASKAGGETQYF. The CDR3, as DNA: TGTGCCAGTAAAGCGGGAGGCGAGACCCAGTACTTC. Full variable domain (remainder filled in from reference TRBV11-2 and TRBJ2-5): EAGVAQSPRYKIIEKRQSVAFWCNPISGHATLYWYQQILGQGPKLLIQFQNNGVVDDSQLPKDRFSAERLKGVDSTLKIQPAKLEDSAVYLCASKAGGETQYFGPGTRLLVL.

In nucleotides, the CDR3 is TGCGCCAGCAGTGACCTGGGCTACGAGCAGTACTTC. As protein: CASSDLGYEQYF. The chain joins TRBV10-1 to TRBJ2-7; D is unclear. The length of the CDR3 is 12 residues. Germline CDR1 is WNHNN and CDR2 is SYGVQD (reference sequence). V was shortened by 3 bases and J by 3 bases, with 6 bases between the two germline ends.

In its sample, this clone is medium-sized (0.01 to 0.1%). The J gene is TRBJ1-3, the V gene TRBV30; D may be TRBD1 (6 bases). Germline CDR1 reads GTSNPN; CDR2 reads SVGIG (reference sequence). Between the trimmed V and J ends, which lost 0 bases and 3 bases, there was a span of 12 bases. The CDR3 runs to 15 residues. This CDR3 is CAWSVFAGVGNTIYF. The CDR3 DNA reads as TGTGCCTGGAGTGTTTTTGCAGGGGTTGGAAACACCATATATTTT. The full variable domain, rest sourced from reference TRBV30 and TRBJ1-3, is SQTIHQWPATLVQPVGSPLSLECTVEGTSNPNLYWYRQAAGRGLQLLFYSVGIGQISSEVPQNLSASRPQDRQFILSSKKLLLSDSGFYLCAWSVFAGVGNTIYFGEGSWLTVV.